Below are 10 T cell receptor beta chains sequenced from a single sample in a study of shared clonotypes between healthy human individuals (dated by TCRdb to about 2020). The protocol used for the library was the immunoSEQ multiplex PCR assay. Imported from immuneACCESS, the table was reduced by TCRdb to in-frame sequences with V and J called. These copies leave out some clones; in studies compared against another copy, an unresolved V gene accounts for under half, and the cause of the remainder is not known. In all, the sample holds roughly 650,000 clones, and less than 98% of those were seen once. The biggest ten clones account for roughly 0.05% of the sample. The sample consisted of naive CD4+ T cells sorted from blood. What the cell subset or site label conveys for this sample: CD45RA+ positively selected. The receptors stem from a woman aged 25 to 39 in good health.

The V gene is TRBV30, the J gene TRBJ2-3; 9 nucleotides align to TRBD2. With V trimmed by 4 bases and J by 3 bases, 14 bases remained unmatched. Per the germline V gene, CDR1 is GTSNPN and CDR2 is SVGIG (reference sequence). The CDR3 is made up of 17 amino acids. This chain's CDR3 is CAWNLFPLAGPTDTQYF. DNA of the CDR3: TGTGCCTGGAACTTATTTCCGCTAGCGGGACCTACAGATACGCAGTATTTT.

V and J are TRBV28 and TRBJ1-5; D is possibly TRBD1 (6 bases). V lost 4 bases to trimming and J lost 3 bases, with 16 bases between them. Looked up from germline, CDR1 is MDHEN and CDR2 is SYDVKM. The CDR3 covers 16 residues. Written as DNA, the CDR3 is TGTGCCAGCAGTTCAGGGGCAGGGCCCATCAATCAGCCCCAGCATTTT. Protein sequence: CASSSGAGPINQPQHF.

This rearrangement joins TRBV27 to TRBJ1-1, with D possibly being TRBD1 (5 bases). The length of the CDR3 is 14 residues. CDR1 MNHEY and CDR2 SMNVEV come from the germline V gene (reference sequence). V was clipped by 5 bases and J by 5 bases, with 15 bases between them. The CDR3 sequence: CASSPGSTRTEAFF. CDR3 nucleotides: TGTGCCAGCAGTCCAGGGAGTACGAGAACTGAAGCTTTCTTT.

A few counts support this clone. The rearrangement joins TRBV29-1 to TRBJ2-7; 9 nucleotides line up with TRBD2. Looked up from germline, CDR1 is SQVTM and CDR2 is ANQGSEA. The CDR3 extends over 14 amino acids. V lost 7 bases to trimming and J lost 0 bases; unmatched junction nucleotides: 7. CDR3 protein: CSALAGQNSYEQYF. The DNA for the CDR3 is TGCAGCGCCCTAGCGGGGCAGAACTCCTACGAGCAGTACTTC.

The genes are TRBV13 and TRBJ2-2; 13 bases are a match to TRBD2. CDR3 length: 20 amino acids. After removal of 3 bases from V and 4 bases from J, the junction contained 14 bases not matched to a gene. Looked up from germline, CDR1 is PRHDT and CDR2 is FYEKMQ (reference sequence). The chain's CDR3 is CASSFSARLAGGQGTGELFF. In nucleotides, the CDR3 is TGTGCCAGCAGCTTTTCCGCGAGACTAGCGGGAGGACAAGGCACCGGGGAGCTGTTTTTT.

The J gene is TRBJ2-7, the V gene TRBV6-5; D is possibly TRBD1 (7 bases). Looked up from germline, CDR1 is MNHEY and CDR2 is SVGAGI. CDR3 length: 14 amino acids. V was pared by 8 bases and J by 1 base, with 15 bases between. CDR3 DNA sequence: TGTGCCAGCCAATGGGGGGACAGTTCCTACGAGCAGTACTTC. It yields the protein CASQWGDSSYEQYF.

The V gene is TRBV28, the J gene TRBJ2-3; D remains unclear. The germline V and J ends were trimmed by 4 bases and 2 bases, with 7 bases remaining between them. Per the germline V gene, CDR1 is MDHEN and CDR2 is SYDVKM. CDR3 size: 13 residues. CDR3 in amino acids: CASSSTHTDTQYF. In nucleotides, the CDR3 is TGTGCCAGCAGTTCTACCCACACAGATACGCAGTATTTT. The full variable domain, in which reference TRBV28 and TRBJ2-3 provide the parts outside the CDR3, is DVKVTQSSRYLVKRTGEKVFLECVQDMDHENMFWYRQDPGLGLRLIYFSYDVKMKEKGDIPEGYSVSREKKERFSLILESASTNQTSMYLCASSSTHTDTQYFGPGTRLTVL.

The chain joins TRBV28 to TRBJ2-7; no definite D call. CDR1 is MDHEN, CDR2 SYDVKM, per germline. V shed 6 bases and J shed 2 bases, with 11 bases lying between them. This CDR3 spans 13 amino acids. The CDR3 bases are TGTGCCAGCAGGGAACATCCTACCTACGAGCAGTACTTC. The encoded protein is CASREHPTYEQYF.

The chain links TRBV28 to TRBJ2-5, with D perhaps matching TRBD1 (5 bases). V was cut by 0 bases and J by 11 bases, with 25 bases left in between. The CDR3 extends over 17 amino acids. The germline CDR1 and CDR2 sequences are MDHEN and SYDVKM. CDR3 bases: TGTGCCAGCAGTTTATGGAACTTGTTCTCAGGGCAGTCTGAGCAGTACTTC. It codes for CASSLWNLFSGQSEQYF.

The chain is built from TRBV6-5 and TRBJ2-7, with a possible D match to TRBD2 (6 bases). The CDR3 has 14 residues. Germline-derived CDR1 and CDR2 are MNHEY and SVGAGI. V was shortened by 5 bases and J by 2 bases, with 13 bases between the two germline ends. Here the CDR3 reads CASSQPGEPYEQYF. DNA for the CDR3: TGTGCCAGCAGTCAGCCGGGAGAGCCCTACGAGCAGTACTTC.